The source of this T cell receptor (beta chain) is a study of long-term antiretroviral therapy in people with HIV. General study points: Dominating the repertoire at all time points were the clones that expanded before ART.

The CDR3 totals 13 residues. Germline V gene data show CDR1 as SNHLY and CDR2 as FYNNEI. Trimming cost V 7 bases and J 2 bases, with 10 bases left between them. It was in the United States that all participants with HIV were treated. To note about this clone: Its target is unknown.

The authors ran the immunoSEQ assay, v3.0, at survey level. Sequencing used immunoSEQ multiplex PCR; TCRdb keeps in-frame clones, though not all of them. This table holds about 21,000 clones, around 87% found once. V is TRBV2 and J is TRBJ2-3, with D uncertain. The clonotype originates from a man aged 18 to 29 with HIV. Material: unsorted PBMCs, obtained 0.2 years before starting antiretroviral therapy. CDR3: CASNYRNTDTQYF. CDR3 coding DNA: TGTGCCAGCAACTACAGAAACACAGATACGCAGTATTTT.